This TCR beta chain was retrieved from a study of blood T cell repertoires in COVID-19. Across the whole study: There were acute and convalescent COVID-19 samples, and they came from the United States, Italy and Spain. PBMCs, B-cell-depleted T cells, or T cells were the source of the cDNA or gDNA that made up the material.

The data were produced by immunoSEQ multiplex PCR, yet TCRdb's version contains in-frame clones alone and is incomplete. The sample gives 45,000 to 55,000 clones, roughly 90% of which show up once; over 2% is in the top ten. The clonotype comes from a human donor in a cohort sampled during active COVID-19. The sample comprised peripheral blood.

The CDR3 spells CASSRDRQETQYF. CDR3 coding DNA: TGTGCCAGCAGCCGGGACAGGCAAGAGACCCAGTACTTC. The chain couples TRBV7-2 to TRBJ2-5, with 8 nucleotides matching TRBD1. The trim removed 5 bases at V and 2 bases at J, leaving 1 base unmatched. The CDR3 has 13 residues. CDR1 and CDR2 (germline): SGHTA, FQGNSA.